The present entry profiles one T cell receptor (beta chain) with its context. The trim removed 3 bases at V and 8 bases at J, leaving 17 bases unmatched. CDR1 is SGHRS and CDR2 is YFSETQ in the germline V gene. This CDR3 spans 17 amino acids. These data originate in a study of CD8+ T cells in alopecia areata. TCR sequencing used cDNA made by reverse transcription of extracted RNA. Method: immunoSEQ multiplex PCR; TCRdb's copy keeps in-frame clones and lacks some. The data hold tens of thousands of clones, with 60% observed a single time. The TCR was taken from a human donor with alopecia areata. The V gene is TRBV5-1, the J gene TRBJ2-1; 7 bases map to TRBD1. The source was CD8+ T cells sorted from blood, collected at week 0. DNA for the CDR3: TGCGCCAGCAGCTCTGTTCAGTCTTTTCAAACAGGGGATGAGCAGTTCTTC. It yields the protein CASSSVQSFQTGDEQFF.